The next 9 T cell receptor beta chains were all read from a single sample in a study of blood T cells in healthy people across ages. Primed by a sample-barcoded 5' primer and a J-beta primer mix, a second PCR proceeded for about 6 to 11 cycles. Via MiXCR, TCRdb re-called the 5' RACE reads, giving one row per CDR3 protein. The data show approximately 760,000 distinct CDR3 sequences, around 25% seen once. These data were likewise used in another study, on T cells of mothers and their children.

The sample comprised blood. These receptors were taken from a boy younger than 18 in good health.

The count of this clonotype is one. V usage is TRBV20-1 and J usage is TRBJ1-2; D perhaps matches TRBD1 (5 bases). Per the germline V gene, CDR1 is DFQATT and CDR2 is SNEGSKA (reference sequence). Trimming removed 5 bases at V and 1 base at J, with 11 bases between. The CDR3 runs 13 residues. This CDR3 reads CSAPKGSNYGYTF. The CDR3 bases are TGCAGTGCTCCCAAGGGGAGTAACTATGGCTACACCTTC.

The V and J genes are TRBV3-1 and TRBJ2-5, with a weak D call TRBD1 (6 bases). The V and J ends lost 2 bases and 5 bases respectively, with 15 bases between them. The CDR3 has 15 residues. CDR1 is LGHDT and CDR2 is YNNKEL in the germline V gene (reference sequence). CDR3 in amino acids: CASSQRTGQGETQYF. The CDR3 coding sequence is TGTGCCAGCAGCCAACGGACGGGGCAGGGGGAGACCCAGTACTTC.

The rearrangement links TRBV5-1 to TRBJ1-1, with D possibly being TRBD1 (5 bases). The CDR3 covers 14 residues. Germline V lookup: CDR1 SGHRS, CDR2 YFSETQ. V was trimmed by 4 bases and J by 4 bases, leaving 14 bases between them. CDR3 coding DNA: TGCGCCAGCAGCACCAGGGCCAAGAGCACTGAAGCTTTCTTT. Translation: CASSTRAKSTEAFF.

This rearrangement joins TRBV4-1 to TRBJ1-2, with D possibly being TRBD1 (5 bases). The CDR3 is made up of 16 amino acids. Germline CDR1 MGHRA, CDR2 YSYEKL. V shed 0 bases and J shed 0 bases, with 11 bases lying between them. CDR3 sequence reads: CASSQDEGSSNYGYTF. CDR3 nucleotides: TGCGCCAGCAGCCAAGATGAGGGGAGCTCTAACTATGGCTACACCTTC.

This clonotype was seen a few times. This chain links TRBV2 with TRBJ2-2, with D unresolved. Germline V gene lookup returns CDR1 SNHLY and CDR2 FYNNEI. The length of the CDR3 is 15 residues. V lost 2 bases, J lost 4 bases, and 11 bases lay in between. The CDR3 region has the DNA TGTGCCAGCAGTGAAATTCCCAGATCCACCGGGGAGCTGTTTTTT. This encodes CASSEIPRSTGELFF.

The J gene is TRBJ2-5, the V gene TRBV28; tentative D call: TRBD2 (7 bases). The DNA matches TRBJ2-7 better at its end, which makes the J call doubtful. In germline, CDR1 is MDHEN, CDR2 SYDVKM. The CDR3 is 14 residues long. The CDR3 region is CASTLGGGPYEQYF. DNA of the CDR3: TGTGCCAGCACCCTGGGGGGGGGCCCTTACGAGCAGTACTTC.

This clonotype was counted a few times. The CDR3 nucleotides are TGCAGCGTTGAAAGCGGCCATGCTGAGCAGTTCTTC. It yields the protein CSVESGHAEQFF. V is TRBV29-1 and J is TRBJ2-1; D possibly corresponds to TRBD2 (5 bases). Trimming left V 2 bases short and J 9 bases short, with 11 bases between. The CDR3 extends over 12 amino acids. The germline V gene has CDR1 SQVTM and CDR2 ANQGSEA.

The rearrangement uses TRBV29-1 and TRBJ1-1, with D possibly matching TRBD1 (5 bases). Germline CDR1 reads SQVTM; CDR2 reads ANQGSEA. With 2 bases removed from V and 1 base from J, the gap between germline ends came to 14 bases. CDR3 length: 15 residues. The CDR3 region is CSVESPGLRNTEAFF. CDR3 DNA: TGCAGCGTTGAAAGCCCGGGACTCAGGAACACTGAAGCTTTCTTT.

J is TRBJ2-5 and V is TRBV6-2 or TRBV6-3, with 10 bases fitting TRBD1. V lost 6 bases, J lost 5 bases, and 6 bases stayed unmatched. Germline values: CDR1 MNHEY, CDR2 SVGEGT. The CDR3 consists of 14 residues. The CDR3 region has the DNA TGTGCCAGCAGGCCGGGACAGGGGTCTGAGACCCAGTACTTC. This encodes CASRPGQGSETQYF.